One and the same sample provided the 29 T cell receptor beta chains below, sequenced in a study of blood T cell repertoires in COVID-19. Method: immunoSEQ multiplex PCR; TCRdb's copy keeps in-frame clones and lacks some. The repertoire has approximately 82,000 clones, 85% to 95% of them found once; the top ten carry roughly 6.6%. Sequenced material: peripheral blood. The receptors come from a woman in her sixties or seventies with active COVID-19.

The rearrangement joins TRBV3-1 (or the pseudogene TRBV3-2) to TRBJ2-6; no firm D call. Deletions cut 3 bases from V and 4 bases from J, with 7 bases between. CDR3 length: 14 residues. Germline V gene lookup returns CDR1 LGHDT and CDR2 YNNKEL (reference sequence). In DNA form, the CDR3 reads TGTGCCAGCAGCCAGGTTGGCGGGGCCAACGTCCTGACTTTC. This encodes CASSQVGGANVLTF.

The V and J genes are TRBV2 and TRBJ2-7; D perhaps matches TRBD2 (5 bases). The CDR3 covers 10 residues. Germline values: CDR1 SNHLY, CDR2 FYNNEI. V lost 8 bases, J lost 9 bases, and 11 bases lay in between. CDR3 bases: TGTGCCAGCGGAGGCACAGCGCAGTACTTC. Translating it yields CASGGTAQYF.

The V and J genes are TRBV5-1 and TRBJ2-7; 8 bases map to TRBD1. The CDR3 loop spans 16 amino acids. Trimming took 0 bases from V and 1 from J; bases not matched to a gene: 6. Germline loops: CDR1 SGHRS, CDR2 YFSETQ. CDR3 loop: CASSLGRDRTSYEQYF. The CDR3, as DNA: TGCGCCAGCAGCTTGGGAAGGGACAGGACTTCCTACGAGCAGTACTTC. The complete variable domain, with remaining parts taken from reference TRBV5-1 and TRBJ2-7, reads KAGVTQTPRYLIKTRGQQVTLSCSPISGHRSVSWYQQTPGQGLQFLFEYFSETQRNKGNFPGRFSGRQFSNSRSEMNVSTLELGDSALYLCASSLGRDRTSYEQYFGPGTRLTVT.

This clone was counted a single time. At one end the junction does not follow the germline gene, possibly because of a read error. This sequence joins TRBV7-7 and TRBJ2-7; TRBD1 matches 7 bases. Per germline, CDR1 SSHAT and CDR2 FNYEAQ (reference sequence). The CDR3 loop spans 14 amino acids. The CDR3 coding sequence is TGTGCTAGCAGCCTTAAGACAGGGCCCTACGAGCAGTACTTC. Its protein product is CASSLKTGPYEQYF.

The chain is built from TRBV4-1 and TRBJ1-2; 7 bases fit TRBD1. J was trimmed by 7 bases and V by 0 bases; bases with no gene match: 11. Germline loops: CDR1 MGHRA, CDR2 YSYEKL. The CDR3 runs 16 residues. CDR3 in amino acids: CASSQDPGRDRVGYTF. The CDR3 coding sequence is TGCGCCAGCAGCCAAGATCCCGGTCGTGACAGGGTTGGCTACACCTTC.

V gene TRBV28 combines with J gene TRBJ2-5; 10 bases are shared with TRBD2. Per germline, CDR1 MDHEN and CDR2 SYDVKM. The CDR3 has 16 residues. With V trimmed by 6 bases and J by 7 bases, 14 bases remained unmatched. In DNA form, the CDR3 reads TGTGCCAGCAGCCCTGGGACTAGCGCTCCAGGTGGGACCCAGTACTTC. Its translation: CASSPGTSAPGGTQYF.

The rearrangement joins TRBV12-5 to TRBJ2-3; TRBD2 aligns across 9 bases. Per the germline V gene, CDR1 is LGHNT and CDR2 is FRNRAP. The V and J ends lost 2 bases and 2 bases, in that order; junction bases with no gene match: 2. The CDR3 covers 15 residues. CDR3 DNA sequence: TGTGCTAGTGGTTTGAAGCGGGGGGACACAGATACGCAGTATTTT. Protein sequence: CASGLKRGDTDTQYF.

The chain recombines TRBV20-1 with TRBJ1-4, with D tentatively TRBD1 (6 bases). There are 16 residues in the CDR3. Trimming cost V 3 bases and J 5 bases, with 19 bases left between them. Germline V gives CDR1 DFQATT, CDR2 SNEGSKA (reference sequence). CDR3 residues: CSASPLDSGWNEKLFF. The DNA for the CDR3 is TGCAGTGCTAGTCCTTTGGACAGCGGCTGGAATGAAAAACTGTTTTTT.

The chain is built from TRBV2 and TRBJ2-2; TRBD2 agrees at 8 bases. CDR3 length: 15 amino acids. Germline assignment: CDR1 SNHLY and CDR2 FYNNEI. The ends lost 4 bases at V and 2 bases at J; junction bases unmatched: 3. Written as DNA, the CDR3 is TGTGCCAGCAGTGGCGGACTAGCTAACACCGGGGAGCTGTTTTTT. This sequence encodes CASSGGLANTGELFF.

The CDR3 is CASSRTSGGAYFSYEQYF. As DNA, the CDR3 is TGTGCCAGCAGCCGAACTAGCGGGGGGGCCTATTTCTCCTACGAGCAGTACTTC. The chain carries TRBV5-8 and TRBJ2-7; TRBD2 matches at 13 bases. CDR3 length: 18 residues. Germline V gene sequence: CDR1 SGHTS, CDR2 YDEGEE. J gave up 0 bases and V 4 bases, and 10 bases lay outside the gene matches.

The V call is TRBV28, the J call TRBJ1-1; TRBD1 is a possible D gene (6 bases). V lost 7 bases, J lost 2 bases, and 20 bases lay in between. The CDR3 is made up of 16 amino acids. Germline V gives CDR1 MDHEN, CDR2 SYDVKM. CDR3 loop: CASNGLGAARNTEAFF. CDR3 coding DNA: TGTGCCAGCAATGGGCTGGGGGCCGCCCGTAACACTGAAGCTTTCTTT.

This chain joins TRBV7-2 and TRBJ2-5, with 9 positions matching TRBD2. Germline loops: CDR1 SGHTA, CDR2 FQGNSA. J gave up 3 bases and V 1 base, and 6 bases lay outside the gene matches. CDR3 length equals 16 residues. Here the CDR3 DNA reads TGTGCCAGCAGCTTAGTAAGCGGGGGGATGGAAGAGACCCAGTACTTC. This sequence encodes CASSLVSGGMEETQYF.

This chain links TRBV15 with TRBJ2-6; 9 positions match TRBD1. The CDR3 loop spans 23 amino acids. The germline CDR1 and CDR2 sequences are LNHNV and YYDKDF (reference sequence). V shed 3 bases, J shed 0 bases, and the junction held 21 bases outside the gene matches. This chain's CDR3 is CATSSNYPGTGPTDASGANVLTF. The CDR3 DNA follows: TGTGCCACCAGCAGCAACTACCCAGGGACAGGGCCAACAGATGCCTCTGGGGCCAACGTCCTGACTTTC.

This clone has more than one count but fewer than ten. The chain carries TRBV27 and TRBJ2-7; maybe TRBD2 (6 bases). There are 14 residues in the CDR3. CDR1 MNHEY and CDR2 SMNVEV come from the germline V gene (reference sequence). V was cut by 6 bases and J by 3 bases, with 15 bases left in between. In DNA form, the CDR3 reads TGTGCCAGCAGGATTAGCGGATCAAGCTACGAGCAGTACTTC. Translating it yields CASRISGSSYEQYF.

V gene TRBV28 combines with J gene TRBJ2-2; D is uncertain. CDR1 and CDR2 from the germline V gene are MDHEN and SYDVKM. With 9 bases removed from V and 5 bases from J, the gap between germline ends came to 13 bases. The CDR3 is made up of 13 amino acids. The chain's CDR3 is CASWAAETGELFF. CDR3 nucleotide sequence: TGTGCCAGTTGGGCAGCTGAAACCGGGGAGCTGTTTTTT.

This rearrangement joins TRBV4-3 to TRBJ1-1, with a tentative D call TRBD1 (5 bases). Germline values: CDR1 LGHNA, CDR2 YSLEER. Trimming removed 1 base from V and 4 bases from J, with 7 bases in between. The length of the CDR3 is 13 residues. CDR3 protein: CASSQGRGTEAFF. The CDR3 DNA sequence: TGCGCCAGCAGCCAAGGAAGGGGCACTGAAGCTTTCTTT.

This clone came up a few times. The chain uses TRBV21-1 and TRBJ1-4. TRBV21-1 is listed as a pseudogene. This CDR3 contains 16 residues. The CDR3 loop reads CASSNGREGVSEKLFF. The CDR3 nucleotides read TGTGCCAGCAGCAATGGCAGGGAGGGGGTTAGCGAAAAACTGTTTTTT.

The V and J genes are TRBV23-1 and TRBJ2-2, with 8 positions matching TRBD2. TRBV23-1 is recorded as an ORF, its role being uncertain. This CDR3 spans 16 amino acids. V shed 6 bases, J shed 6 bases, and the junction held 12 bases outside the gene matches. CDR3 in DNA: TGCGCCAGCAGGCGGGGGGCGAGACGTTATGCCGGGGAGCTGTTTTTT. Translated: CASRRGARRYAGELFF.

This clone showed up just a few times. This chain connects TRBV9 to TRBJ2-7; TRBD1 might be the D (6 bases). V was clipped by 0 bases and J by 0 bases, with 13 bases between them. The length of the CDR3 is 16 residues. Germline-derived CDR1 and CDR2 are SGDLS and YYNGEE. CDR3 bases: TGTGCCAGCAGCGTAGGGCATCAGGGGTACTCCTACGAGCAGTACTTC. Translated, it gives CASSVGHQGYSYEQYF.

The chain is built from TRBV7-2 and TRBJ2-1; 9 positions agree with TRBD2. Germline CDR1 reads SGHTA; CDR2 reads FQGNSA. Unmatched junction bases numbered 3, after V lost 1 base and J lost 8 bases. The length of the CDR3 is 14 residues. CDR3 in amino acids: CASSLGGLAYEQFF. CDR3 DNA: TGTGCCAGCAGCTTAGGGGGACTAGCCTATGAGCAGTTCTTC.

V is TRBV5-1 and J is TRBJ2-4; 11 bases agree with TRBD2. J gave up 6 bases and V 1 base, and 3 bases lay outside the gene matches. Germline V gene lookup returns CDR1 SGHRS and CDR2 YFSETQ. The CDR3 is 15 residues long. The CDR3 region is CASSLSGLAANIQYF. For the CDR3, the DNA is TGCGCCAGCAGCTTGTCGGGACTAGCGGCAAACATTCAGTACTTC.

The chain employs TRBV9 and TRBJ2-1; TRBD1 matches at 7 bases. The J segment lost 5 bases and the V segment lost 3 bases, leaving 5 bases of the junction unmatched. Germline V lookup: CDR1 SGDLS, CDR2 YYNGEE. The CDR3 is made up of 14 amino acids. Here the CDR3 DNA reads TGTGCCAGCAGCGGCCGGGACAGTGACAATGAGCAGTTCTTC. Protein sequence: CASSGRDSDNEQFF.

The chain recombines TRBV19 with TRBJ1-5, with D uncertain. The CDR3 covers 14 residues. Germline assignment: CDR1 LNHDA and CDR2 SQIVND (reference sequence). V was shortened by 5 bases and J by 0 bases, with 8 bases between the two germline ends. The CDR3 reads CASSRGNSNQPQHF. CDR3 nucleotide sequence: TGTGCCAGTAGTCGGGGAAATAGCAATCAGCCCCAGCATTTT.

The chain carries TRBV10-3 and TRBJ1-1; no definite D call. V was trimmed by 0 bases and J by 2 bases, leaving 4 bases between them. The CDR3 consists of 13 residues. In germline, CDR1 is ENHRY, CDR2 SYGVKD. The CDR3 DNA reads TGTGCCATCAGTGAGTCAGCTAACACTGAAGCTTTCTTT. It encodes CAISESANTEAFF.

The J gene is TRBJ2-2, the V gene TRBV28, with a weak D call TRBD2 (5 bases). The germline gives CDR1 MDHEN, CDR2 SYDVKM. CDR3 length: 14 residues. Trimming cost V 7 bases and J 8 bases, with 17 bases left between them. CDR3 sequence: CASTPPRGQGELFF. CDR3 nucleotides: TGTGCCAGCACCCCTCCCAGAGGGCAAGGGGAGCTGTTTTTT.

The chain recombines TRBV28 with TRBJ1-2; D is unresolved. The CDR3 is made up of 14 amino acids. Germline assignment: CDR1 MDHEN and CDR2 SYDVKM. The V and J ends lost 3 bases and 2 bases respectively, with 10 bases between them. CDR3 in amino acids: CASSLHSLNYGYTF. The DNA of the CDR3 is TGTGCCAGCAGTTTGCACAGCTTAAACTATGGCTACACCTTC.

CDR3 sequence: CASSQETNRVSYNEQFF. Written as DNA, the CDR3 is TGCGCCAGCAGCCAAGAGACAAACAGGGTCTCCTACAATGAGCAGTTCTTC. The chain carries TRBV4-1 and TRBJ2-1; D might be TRBD1 (6 bases). Between the trimmed V and J ends, which lost 0 bases and 0 bases, there was a span of 12 bases. The CDR3 sequence is 17 residues long. Germline assignment: CDR1 MGHRA and CDR2 YSYEKL.

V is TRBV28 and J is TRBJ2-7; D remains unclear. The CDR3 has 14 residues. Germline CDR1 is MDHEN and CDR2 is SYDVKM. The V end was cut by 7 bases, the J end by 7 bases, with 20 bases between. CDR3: CASISGYPLGEQYF. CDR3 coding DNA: TGTGCCAGCATTTCTGGTTACCCGCTCGGGGAGCAGTACTTC.

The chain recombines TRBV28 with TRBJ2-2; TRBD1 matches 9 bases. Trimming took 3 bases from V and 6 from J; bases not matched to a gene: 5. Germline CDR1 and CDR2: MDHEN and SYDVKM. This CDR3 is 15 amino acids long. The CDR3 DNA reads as TGTGCCAGCAGTTTGAGGACAGGGGCTTCCGGGGAGCTGTTTTTT. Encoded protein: CASSLRTGASGELFF.